This entry is about one T cell receptor (beta chain). This CDR3 contains 17 residues. V trimming: 3 bases; J trimming: 4 bases; junction bases outside the gene matches: 8. Germline loops: CDR1 KGHSH, CDR2 LQKENI. Assay: immunoSEQ multiplex PCR; the TCRdb copy retains only in-frame clones and omits some. The table has around 95,000 clones, 90% seen once. This record belongs to a study of OX40 agonist ivuxolimab in advanced cancers. Material: CD4+ or CD8+ T cells sorted from blood, obtained in a trial of the OX40 agonist ivuxolimab. This rearrangement joins TRBV18 to TRBJ2-3, with 12 positions matching TRBD2. The clonotype originates from an adult with an advanced solid tumor such as melanoma, head and neck, liver or kidney cancer. The CDR3 DNA is TGTGCCAGCTCACCTGGACTAGCGGGGCGCTTGGCAGATACGCAGTATTTT. Translated: CASSPGLAGRLADTQYF.